This T cell receptor beta chain was sequenced in a study of cytomegalovirus exposure and HLA in healthy donors. Study results and caveats: It was shown in a later analysis that HLA-associated TCR beta chains were more clonally expanded than other, equally common chains.

This clone turned up a few times. Its antigen is still unknown. PCR was performed using 60 Vbeta and 13 Jbeta primers. The table came from immunoSEQ multiplex PCR; TCRdb's copy has only in-frame clones and leaves some out. Here the sample spans about 92,000 clones, approximately 71% being singletons. V dropped 4 bases and J dropped 4; count of bases not matched to a gene: 11. CDR1 SGDLS and CDR2 YYNGEE come from the germline V gene. The CDR3 runs 16 residues. The rearrangement links TRBV9 to TRBJ2-5, with 9 bases identical to TRBD1. This receptor was obtained from a woman under 30 in good health and CMV-seropositive. Sample: PBMCs. CDR3 protein: CASSLGGQGPRETQYF. The CDR3 bases are TGTGCCAGCAGCTTAGGAGGACAGGGGCCGAGAGAGACCCAGTACTTC.